This entry features one TCR beta chain sequence. This clone was counted between two and nine times. Its antigen is still unknown. No base qualities exist here, and no much larger clone lies one base off it. This sample stems from a study of cytomegalovirus exposure and HLA in healthy donors (dated by TCRdb to about 2017). For the wider study: A later analysis indicated that the 95 to 150 validation repertoires were generated on the platform also employed for the roughly 730 repertoires of the first cohort. The study was designed to test whether signatures of past pathogen exposure could be identified by cataloging public T cell receptors. A separate validation cohort of over a hundred different subjects was used in addition to the approximately 700-subject first cohort. The study combined high-throughput TCR immunosequencing, statistical association of individual TCRs with disease status, and machine learning to predict cytomegalovirus infection status. What the authors observed across the whole study: In a later analysis, TCRs clustered in the first cohort were found to also tend to co-occur in the 130 or so validation repertoires, with 94% of cluster scores above 0. Most TCR sequences were seen in very few donors, while some public TCRs were found in many individuals. According to the authors, the approach could potentially be generalized to other disease states and immunological phenotypes. In vitro tests confirmed that a few of the cytomegalovirus-associated TCR beta chains recognize cytomegalovirus antigens. The study listed 150 to 200 TCR beta chains as associated with cytomegalovirus. The classifier was reported to diagnose cytomegalovirus status with high specificity and sensitivity in both the original cohort and the validation cohort. The validation cohort had no HLA typing available for a later analysis, so co-occurrence within that cohort was assessed over all 130 or so repertoires.

Separate from the approximately 700-subject first cohort, the validation cohort of 95 to 150 subjects was the group to which the donors belonged. Libraries were made using the immunoSEQ multiplex PCR assay. Turning to the authors' computational methods: A statistical classification framework was built to diagnose cytomegalovirus status from the catalog of TCR beta chain sequences. TCRdb retrieved this table from immuneACCESS and kept in-frame rearrangements only. Not all clones are present; in checked studies, unresolved V genes account for under half, and no reason is known for the remainder. Clone size and the V and J calls come from that table; the DNA yielded D and trimming. The sample table shows 150,000 or so clones, and 86% are seen once. The ten largest make up over 2% of the sample. The CDR3 holds 16 amino acids from the cysteine to the phenylalanine. Only the CDR3 portion is preserved as DNA: 48 bases, with reading frame beginning at the first base. From a lookup of the germline V gene, CDR1 and CDR2 are SGHDN and FVKESK. A distance of 14 bases separates the germline ends of V and J, which lose 0 bases and 3 bases respectively.

The TCR comes from a human donor in good health. The sample taken for sequencing was PBMCs. The V gene is TRBV14 and the J gene is TRBJ1-1, with TRBD1 perhaps the D gene, on 6 matching bases. The DNA is as follows: TGTGCCAGCAGCCAAGATTTCGGGGGGGCATACACTGAAGCTTTCTTT. Its product reads: CASSQDFGGAYTEAFF.